Listed here are 30 T cell receptor beta chains from one sample, sequenced in a study of cytomegalovirus exposure and HLA in healthy donors. Vbeta (60) and Jbeta (13) primers were used in the PCR. This table comes from immunoSEQ multiplex PCR, and its TCRdb copy is limited to in-frame clones, with some not included. The sample consists of about 180,000 clones, approximately 80% of them appearing once. The sample was PBMCs. Receptors originate from a girl aged 5 to 17 in good health and CMV-seropositive.

The rearrangement uses TRBV27 and TRBJ2-1; the match to TRBD1 covers 8 bases. The germline V gene encodes CDR1 MNHEY and CDR2 SMNVEV (reference sequence). V lost 3 bases, J lost 8 bases, and 15 bases stayed unmatched. The CDR3 has 17 amino acids. CDR3 loop: CASSFNREQGGPHEQFF. CDR3 DNA: TGTGCCAGCAGTTTCAACCGCGAACAGGGGGGTCCCCATGAGCAGTTCTTC.

The chain joins TRBV7-4 to TRBJ2-1; 15 bases match TRBD2. V was pared by 1 base and J by 9 bases, with 10 bases of the junction left unmatched. Germline V gives CDR1 SGHVT, CDR2 SQSDAQ. This CDR3 region has 18 residues. The CDR3 reads CASSLGGRGLAGGVEQFF. The DNA of the CDR3 is TGTGCCAGCAGCTTAGGCGGTAGGGGACTAGCGGGAGGAGTTGAGCAGTTCTTC.

This clone was detected only a few times. The sample holds other DNA sequences that translate to the same CDR3. J is TRBJ2-7 and V is TRBV27; weak D call: TRBD2 (7 bases). This CDR3 has 14 residues. Between the trimmed V and J ends, which lost 3 bases and 1 base, there was a span of 10 bases. Germline V lookup: CDR1 MNHEY, CDR2 SMNVEV (reference sequence). The CDR3 spells CASSLRGGSYEQYF. In nucleotides, the CDR3 is TGTGCCAGCAGTTTGAGGGGGGGGTCCTACGAGCAGTACTTC.

This clone has only a few counts. Other DNA sequences in this specimen translate into the identical CDR3. The chain joins TRBV6-1 to TRBJ2-7; 8 nucleotides align to TRBD1. V gave up 4 bases and J gave up 3 bases; unmatched junction bases: 5. This CDR3 spans 14 amino acids. The V gene's germline CDR1 is MNHNS and CDR2 SASEGT. The CDR3 region has the DNA TGTGCCAGCAGTGCCGGGACAGGCAACTACGAGCAGTACTTC. This translates into CASSAGTGNYEQYF.

The rearrangement links TRBV7-9 to TRBJ1-5; perhaps TRBD1 as D (5 bases). The CDR3 is made up of 12 amino acids. Trimming left V 5 bases short and J 5 bases short, with 7 bases between. Germline V gene data show CDR1 as SEHNR and CDR2 as FQNEAQ (reference sequence). The chain's CDR3 is CASSRGDQPQHF. In DNA, the CDR3 is TGTGCCAGCAGCCGGGGGGATCAGCCCCAGCATTTT.

This clone has only a few counts. The rearrangement links TRBV4-2 to TRBJ2-5; tentative D call: TRBD1 (5 bases). The germline V gene has CDR1 LGHNA and CDR2 YNFKEQ. The length of the CDR3 is 17 residues. The V end lost 4 bases, the J end lost 5 bases, and 23 bases lay between the germline ends. This chain's CDR3 is CASSLNYPARASETQYF. In nucleotides, the CDR3 is TGTGCCAGCAGCCTTAATTACCCCGCCAGGGCATCGGAGACCCAGTACTTC.

The chain has TRBV7-9 and TRBJ1-4, with D possibly matching TRBD1 (6 bases). V lost 7 bases and J lost 4, with 7 bases in between. There are 12 residues in the CDR3. Germline values: CDR1 SEHNR, CDR2 FQNEAQ (reference sequence). The CDR3 sequence: CASNRVNEKLFF. CDR3 DNA sequence: TGTGCCAGCAACAGGGTTAATGAAAAACTGTTTTTT.

The rearrangement uses TRBV4-2 and TRBJ2-5, with 8 positions matching TRBD2. Germline-derived CDR1 and CDR2 are LGHNA and YNFKEQ. With 4 bases clipped from V and 2 bases from J, the junction kept 6 bases outside the gene matches. The CDR3 length is 15 residues. The CDR3 sequence: CASSPGGGEQETQYF. The CDR3 DNA follows: TGTGCCAGCAGCCCGGGGGGGGGAGAACAAGAGACCCAGTACTTC.

This rearrangement joins TRBV7-9 to TRBJ1-4; the D is unclear. This CDR3 comprises 14 residues. From germline, CDR1 is SEHNR and CDR2 FQNEAQ (reference sequence). Deletions cut 3 bases from V and 3 bases from J, with 8 bases between. CDR3 DNA sequence: TGTGCCAGCAGCTTTGGGCAGTCTAATGAAAAACTGTTTTTT. Its translation: CASSFGQSNEKLFF.

The rearrangement uses TRBV27 and TRBJ2-7, with D perhaps matching TRBD2 (5 bases). The CDR3 runs 14 residues. Trimming shortened V by 1 base and J by 2 bases, and 9 bases separated the two germline ends. Germline CDR1 MNHEY, CDR2 SMNVEV (reference sequence). CDR3 amino acids: CASSLLAKPYEQYF. The CDR3 nucleotides are TGTGCCAGCAGTTTATTAGCGAAACCCTACGAGCAGTACTTC.

This clone was counted only a few times. The chain is built from TRBV27 and TRBJ2-7; 9 bases are shared with TRBD1. The V gene end was trimmed by 5 bases and the J gene end by 0 bases; junction bases not matched to a gene: 5. The V gene's germline CDR1 is MNHEY and CDR2 SMNVEV (reference sequence). This CDR3 is built from 15 residues. Written as DNA, the CDR3 is TGTGCCAGCAGTAGAGGGACAGGGAGCTCCTACGAGCAGTACTTC. Amino acid sequence: CASSRGTGSSYEQYF.

V and J are TRBV6-5 and TRBJ2-7; tentative D call: TRBD1 (5 bases). Trimming took 6 bases from V and 0 from J, leaving 12 bases between them. Looked up from germline, CDR1 is MNHEY and CDR2 is SVGAGI. There are 14 residues in the CDR3. CDR3 amino acids: CASSPLQGSYEQYF. The CDR3 DNA sequence: TGTGCCAGCAGCCCCCTCCAGGGCTCCTACGAGCAGTACTTC.

The chain carries TRBV2 and TRBJ2-5; no clear D gene. The V gene lost 3 bases and the J gene lost 1 base, with 6 bases spanning the gap. From germline, CDR1 is SNHLY and CDR2 FYNNEI. There are 13 residues in the CDR3. In DNA, the CDR3 is TGTGCCAGCAGTGACACAGCCCAAGAGACCCAGTACTTC. This codes for CASSDTAQETQYF. Filled out from reference TRBV2 and TRBJ2-5, the complete variable domain reads EPEVTQTPSHQVTQMGQEVILRCVPISNHLYFYWYRQILGQKVEFLVSFYNNEISEKSEIFDDQFSVERPDGSNFTLKIRSTKLEDSAMYFCASSDTAQETQYFGPGTRLLVL.

V usage is TRBV18 and J usage is TRBJ2-7; 7 bases agree with TRBD2. This CDR3 spans 14 amino acids. V was clipped by 0 bases and J by 3 bases; unmatched bases: 2. Germline V gene data show CDR1 as KGHSH and CDR2 as LQKENI. The CDR3 region has the DNA TGTGCCAGCTCACCACCTGCGGGAGACTACGAGCAGTACTTC. Protein product: CASSPPAGDYEQYF.

The chain recombines TRBV6-6 with TRBJ1-1; D call uncertain. Germline lookup yields CDR1 MNHNY and CDR2 SVGAGI (reference sequence). The CDR3 spans 14 residues. V was pared by 5 bases and J by 3 bases, with 13 bases between. The CDR3, as DNA: TGTGCCAGCAGTCTCCGGCAGGCGTACACTGAAGCTTTCTTT. It specifies CASSLRQAYTEAFF.

This clone showed up just a few times. The chain links TRBV30 to TRBJ2-2, with D unresolved. Germline assignment: CDR1 GTSNPN and CDR2 SVGIG (reference sequence). This CDR3 is 11 amino acids long. V lost 1 base, J lost 9 bases, and 6 bases lay in between. As DNA, the CDR3 is TGTGCCTGGAGTGGTTCTTGGGAGCTGTTTTTT. Its translation is CAWSGSWELFF.

This chain connects TRBV9 to TRBJ2-1; D gene ambiguous. Trimming took off 4 bases at V and 3 bases at J, with 8 bases between the two ends. CDR3 length: 13 amino acids. CDR1 and CDR2 from the germline V gene are SGDLS and YYNGEE. As DNA, the CDR3 is TGTGCCAGCAGCTCCCGCAGCTACAATGAGCAGTTCTTC. Translation: CASSSRSYNEQFF.

This chain links TRBV29-1 with TRBJ1-1, with a weak D call TRBD1 (5 bases). CDR1 and CDR2 from the germline V gene are SQVTM and ANQGSEA. The ends were cut back, 6 bases at V and 6 bases at J, with 11 bases in the middle. There are 11 residues in the CDR3. The CDR3 bases are TGCAGCGTAGCCCGGGGGTCTGAAGCTTTCTTT. Translated: CSVARGSEAFF.

This clone was counted a few times. This chain connects TRBV27 to TRBJ2-7; 9 bases are shared with TRBD1. V lost 3 bases to trimming and J lost 4 bases; unmatched junction nucleotides: 28. CDR1 MNHEY and CDR2 SMNVEV come from the germline V gene (reference sequence). The CDR3 has 22 residues. The CDR3 DNA follows: TGTGCCAGCAGTTTTATTTTTGGTTGGACCCATACAGGGGGCGCTTTTAGGTACGAGCAGTACTTC. This sequence encodes CASSFIFGWTHTGGAFRYEQYF.

The genes are TRBV4-2 and TRBJ1-2, with D perhaps TRBD1 (6 bases). With 0 bases removed from V and 4 bases from J, the gap between germline ends came to 21 bases. The CDR3 is 18 amino acids. Germline values: CDR1 LGHNA, CDR2 YNFKEQ. CDR3 in DNA: TGTGCCAGCAGCCAAGACCTCCCCGGGACATCCCGTTTCTATGGCTACACCTTC. Its protein product is CASSQDLPGTSRFYGYTF.

V and J are TRBV2 and TRBJ2-2; 9 nucleotides agree with TRBD1. The CDR3 extends over 14 amino acids. V shed 5 bases and J 7 bases; nucleotides not matched to a gene: 5. Germline V gene data show CDR1 as SNHLY and CDR2 as FYNNEI. In DNA form, the CDR3 reads TGTGCCAGCAGTAAGGGACAGGGTGTCGGGGAGCTGTTTTTT. Translating gives CASSKGQGVGELFF. The complete variable domain, with remaining parts taken from reference TRBV2 and TRBJ2-2, reads EPEVTQTPSHQVTQMGQEVILRCVPISNHLYFYWYRQILGQKVEFLVSFYNNEISEKSEIFDDQFSVERPDGSNFTLKIRSTKLEDSAMYFCASSKGQGVGELFFGEGSRLTVL.

The chain has TRBV6-1 and TRBJ1-2; D is unclear. Germline V gene sequence: CDR1 MNHNS, CDR2 SASEGT. The CDR3 has 14 amino acids. Trimming left V 2 bases short and J 0 bases short, with 7 bases between. CDR3 nucleotide sequence: TGTGCCAGCAGTGAATTGGCCGCTAACTATGGCTACACCTTC. Translation gives CASSELAANYGYTF.

On this clone itself: Other DNA sequences within the sample encode an identical CDR3. The rearrangement uses TRBV5-1 and TRBJ2-1; 7 positions match TRBD2. The length of the CDR3 is 14 residues. Germline V gene data show CDR1 as SGHRS and CDR2 as YFSETQ. Trimming removed 0 bases from V and 4 bases from J; junction bases left unmatched: 1. Here the CDR3 DNA reads TGCGCCAGCAGCTTGGAGCGGGGTTACAATGAGCAGTTCTTC. It codes for CASSLERGYNEQFF.

The chain uses TRBV6-6 and TRBJ2-4, with D maybe TRBD2 (5 bases). Trimming stripped 7 bases from V and 0 bases from J, with 10 bases between. Germline CDR1 MNHNY, CDR2 SVGAGI (reference sequence). The CDR3 has 14 amino acids. CDR3 in amino acids: CASTPGLAKNIQYF. The CDR3 DNA is TGTGCCAGCACCCCGGGGTTAGCCAAAAACATTCAGTACTTC.

The rearrangement links TRBV7-2 to TRBJ2-7; 8 nucleotides align to TRBD2. Germline CDR1 reads SGHTA; CDR2 reads FQGNSA. J was trimmed by 2 bases and V by 2 bases; bases with no gene match: 8. This CDR3 comprises 16 residues. The CDR3 DNA reads as TGTGCCAGCAGCTTATTGGGTGGAGCGGGAGCCTACGAGCAGTACTTC. Translated, it gives CASSLLGGAGAYEQYF.

The rearrangement uses TRBV2 and TRBJ1-1; D not certain. Germline V gene sequence: CDR1 SNHLY, CDR2 FYNNEI. CDR3 length: 13 residues. V was cut by 3 bases and J by 1 base, with 6 bases left in between. The DNA for the CDR3 is TGTGCCAGCAGTGACGACTGGAACACTGAAGCTTTCTTT. This translates into CASSDDWNTEAFF.

Only a few counts were recorded for this clone. The V call is TRBV6-1, the J call TRBJ1-2; no definite D call. CDR1 is MNHNS and CDR2 is SASEGT in the germline V gene. V was shortened by 2 bases and J by 1 base, with 11 bases between the two germline ends. This CDR3 has 15 residues. CDR3 DNA: TGTGCCAGCAGTGAAATGGCAGGTCTTAACTATGGCTACACCTTC. Protein: CASSEMAGLNYGYTF.

The CDR3 DNA sequence: TGTGCCAGCAGTAACGGACAGGGGGTAGGGCAGCCCCAGCATTTT. Translated: CASSNGQGVGQPQHF. This chain links TRBV6-5 with TRBJ1-5; 10 nucleotides agree with TRBD1. V gave up 5 bases and J gave up 7 bases; unmatched junction bases: 8. This CDR3 contains 15 residues. In germline, CDR1 is MNHEY, CDR2 SVGAGI.

This chain uses TRBV7-6 with TRBJ2-3; 14 bases align to TRBD2. Germline CDR1 SGHVS, CDR2 FNYEAQ. J was trimmed by 0 bases and V by 1 base; bases with no gene match: 3. There are 18 residues in the CDR3. The CDR3 DNA sequence: TGTGCCAGCAGCTTAGGGACTAGCGGGAGGTCAAGCACAGATACGCAGTATTTT. Protein sequence: CASSLGTSGRSSTDTQYF.

This clone appeared a few times. The chain carries TRBV5-1 and TRBJ1-5; D possibly corresponds to TRBD1 (5 bases). V gave up 4 bases and J gave up 0 bases, with 11 bases separating them. Germline loops: CDR1 SGHRS, CDR2 YFSETQ. CDR3 size: 15 residues. The CDR3 DNA is TGCGCCAGCAGCACGGGTCAGGGTAGCAATCAGCCCCAGCATTTT. Translation gives CASSTGQGSNQPQHF.